The clone carrying this T cell receptor beta chain was seen repeatedly, ten times or more. The sample holds other DNA sequences that translate to the same CDR3. The entry originates in a study of blood T cell repertoires in COVID-19. Study-wide context: Samples taken during acute and convalescent COVID-19 were collected in the United States, Italy and Spain. PBMCs, B-cell-depleted T cells, or T cells provided the cDNA or gDNA that made up the material.

Original processing methods: Scientists estimated how many nucleated cells there were by amplifying reference gene primers. Generated by immunoSEQ multiplex PCR, the TCRdb table keeps only in-frame clones and is missing some. Clonal size and the V and J genes are those of that table, whereas D and trimming came from the DNA. Among about 94,000 clones listed, 80% to 85% were seen once. V shed 4 bases, J shed 6 bases, and the junction held 2 bases outside the gene matches. The CDR3 runs to 14 residues. From germline, CDR1 is SGHTA and CDR2 FQGNSA. Sequencing was done on a sample of peripheral blood. This clonotype was sampled from a man in his sixties with acute or convalescent COVID-19. The chain is built from TRBV7-2 and TRBJ2-3, with 12 bases that match TRBD2. The CDR3 DNA is TGTGCCAGCAGCTCTAGCGGGGGGGCGGATACGCAGTATTTT. Protein product: CASSSSGGADTQYF.